What follows is one T cell receptor (beta chain) and its context. This sample stems from a study of blood T cell repertoires in COVID-19. The wider study: Samples of COVID-19 (acute and convalescent) were obtained from the United States, Italy and Spain. PBMCs, B-cell-depleted T cells, or T cells provided the cDNA or gDNA that made up the material.

TCRdb's table, derived via immunoSEQ multiplex PCR, lists solely in-frame clones and lacks some. This sample has fewer than 350,000 clones, with over 75% found just once. This CDR3 has 15 amino acids. Trimming stripped 0 bases from V and 2 bases from J, with 11 bases between. Germline loops: CDR1 MNHEY, CDR2 SMNVEV (reference sequence). Seattle participants joined during active infection and were tracked over time. This chain uses TRBV27 with TRBJ2-7; D gene unclear. Material for sequencing was peripheral blood. The sequence derives from a woman aged 25 to 39 with COVID-19, enrolled during active disease. The CDR3 nucleotides are TGTGCCAGCAGTTTATCGAGTGGGCTCCCCTACGAGCAGTACTTC. Its protein is CASSLSSGLPYEQYF.